What follows is one T cell receptor beta chain and its context. It has no known antigen specificity. Within one base of it there is no much larger clone, and no base qualities were kept. This specimen comes from a study of blood T cells in healthy people across ages (dated by TCRdb to the mid-2010s). Regarding the study in general: In model experiments, template switching captured about one uniquely barcoded TCR beta cDNA molecule for every two T cells. To track age-related changes in TCR beta repertoire diversity, the study relied on deep sequencing normalized with unique cDNA molecular identifiers. Donors were grouped into four age groups: young (average 16 years), middle-aged (less than 40), aged (62) and long-lived (just over 80). To avoid experimental bias, donors of different ages were randomly spread across the sequencing lanes. The study analyzed two additional independent replicas of 1 million unique cDNA reads from the same blood draw for two donors, one aged 18 to 29 and one aged 80 or older. What the research found in general, with its limitations: Observed TCR beta diversity per million T cells fell roughly linearly with age, and a significant reduction was already apparent by age roughly 40. Estimates of total diversity from one million sequenced T cells were regarded as lower bounds and underestimates. Because the CMV infection status of the donors was unknown, age-related changes in expanded clonotypes may potentially have been confounded. Compared with the aged group, more naive CD4+ T cells, fewer expanded clones and increased TCR diversity were shown by the long-lived group, suggesting age selection. There was a strong correlation between observed TCR beta diversity and the percentage of naive T cells measured by flow cytometry. Conclusive comparison of naive and antigen-experienced compartments was prevented by the profiling of bulk unsorted PBMCs.

The 40 or so donors, aged roughly 6 to 100 years, were systemically healthy Caucasian individuals from Russia. Roughly 10 milliliters of peripheral blood were drawn from each donor into EDTA-treated Vacutainer tubes. Ficoll-Paque density-gradient centrifugation was used to isolate PBMCs, with at least 7 million obtained per sample. Total RNA, at least 6 micrograms per sample, was extracted from PBMCs with Trizol reagent. For every donor, flow cytometry on a PBMC aliquot measured the percentage of naive CD45RAhigh/CD27high T cells. Libraries were built with 5' RACE. Data came from an Illumina HiSeq 2500. A second PCR of 7 to 11 cycles was performed with a sample-barcoded 5' primer and a J-beta primer mix. Each TCR beta cDNA molecule received a unique molecular identifier from a template-switch 5' adaptor carrying 12 random nucleotides. Each sample yielded at least 2.5 million CDR3-containing paired-end reads. First-strand cDNA was synthesized from all RNA with the Mint cDNA synthesis kit, primed by a TRBC-specific oligonucleotide. After uracil-DNA glycosylase treatment, a first 18-cycle PCR used universal primers M1SS and BC2_uni_R on all cDNA. The paper's processing steps were these. Normalization of each sample was performed by random selection of 1 million high-quality reads, each carrying a distinct molecular identifier. Instead of being binned into consensus sequences, reads that shared molecular identifiers were thrown out. MiTCR, with a Q25 quality threshold and the strictest error-elimination algorithm, was used for CDR3 identification, clonotype clustering and error correction. A nonparametric unseen species model using Euler transformation provided a lower-bound estimate of total TCR beta diversity. TCRdb reprocessed the public reads (quality trimming at Q25 with fastp, clone calling with MiXCR) and kept in-frame beta chains. Entries are consolidated by CDR3 protein sequence, retaining the most common genes and DNA. TCRdb, not the original authors, processed these V and J calls. For this sample the table gives 550,000 to 800,000 distinct CDR3 sequences, of which about 32% were detected only once. The biggest ten clones account for approximately 15% of the sample.

Sequences were obtained from blood. The receptor was derived from a woman of 80 years or more in good health. Donor details come from another sample of the same person, matched by shared clones.

The CDR3 is CASSQQGLDTEAFF. The sequenced DNA: TGTGCCAGCAGTCAACAGGGCTTGGACACTGAAGCTTTCTTT. This receptor chain uses TRBV2 and TRBJ1-1, and perhaps TRBD1 as D gene, on 6 matching bases. The CDR3 measures 14 amino acids from cysteine to phenylalanine. The sequence is cut down to CDR3 DNA, 42 bases in frame from base 1. The germline V gene yields SNHLY for CDR1 and FYNNEI for CDR2. V and J are truncated by 5 bases and 3 bases respectively, leaving an intervening sequence of 13 bases. With the portions outside the CDR3 filled from the reference TRBV2 and TRBJ1-1 genes, the complete variable region becomes EPEVTQTPSHQVTQMGQEVILRCVPISNHLYFYWYRQILGQKVEFLVSFYNNEISEKSEIFDDQFSVERPDGSNFTLKIRSTKLEDSAMYFCASSQQGLDTEAFFGQGTRLTVV.